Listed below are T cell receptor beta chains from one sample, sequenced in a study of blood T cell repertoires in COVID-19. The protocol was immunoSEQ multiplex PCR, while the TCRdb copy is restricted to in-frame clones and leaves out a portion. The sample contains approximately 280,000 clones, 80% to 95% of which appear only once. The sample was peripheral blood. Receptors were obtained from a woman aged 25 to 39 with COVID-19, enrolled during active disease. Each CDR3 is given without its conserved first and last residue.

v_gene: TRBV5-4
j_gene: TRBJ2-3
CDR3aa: ASSVVGTDTQY

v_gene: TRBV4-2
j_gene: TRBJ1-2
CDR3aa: ASSHLDRGYAHGYT

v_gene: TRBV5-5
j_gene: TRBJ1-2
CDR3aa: ASSLGAGSYT

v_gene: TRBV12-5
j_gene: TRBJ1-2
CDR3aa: ASGRSGTGDYGYT

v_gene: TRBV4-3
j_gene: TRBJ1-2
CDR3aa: ASSQARGGFYGYT

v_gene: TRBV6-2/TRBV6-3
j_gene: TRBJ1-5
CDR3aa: ASSYLDRVYSNQPQH

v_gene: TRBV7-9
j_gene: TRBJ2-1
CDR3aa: ASSRGTGSGEQF

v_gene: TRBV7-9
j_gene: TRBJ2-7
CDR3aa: ASSRTRTGSYEQY

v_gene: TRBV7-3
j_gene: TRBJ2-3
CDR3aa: ASSLSTGQGEDTQY

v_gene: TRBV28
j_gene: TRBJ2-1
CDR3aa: ASSLPGSSYNEQF

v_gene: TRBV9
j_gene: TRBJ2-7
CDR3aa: ASSVGGAAYEQY

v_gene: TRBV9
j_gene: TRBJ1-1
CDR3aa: ASSPWDSSDTEAF

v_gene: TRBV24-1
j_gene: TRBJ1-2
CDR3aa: ATSDAGMGRGYT

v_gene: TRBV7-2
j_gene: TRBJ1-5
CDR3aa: ASSISGGRYSNQPQH